The clone carrying this T cell receptor beta chain is termed medium-sized. This CDR3 is 12 amino acids long. Looked up from germline, CDR1 is MNHNS and CDR2 is SASEGT. Trimming removed 6 bases from V and 0 bases from J, with 6 bases in between. These data originate in a study of lung T cells in sarcoidosis with Löfgren's syndrome. Via MiXCR, TCRdb re-called the reads, giving one row per CDR3 protein. Here the sample spans fewer than 25,000 distinct CDR3 sequences, under 25% being singletons. This chain connects TRBV6-1 to TRBJ2-7; the D gene is possibly TRBD1 (5 bases). Sample: CD4+ T cells from bronchoalveolar lavage. The TCR was taken from a human donor with sarcoidosis (Löfgren's syndrome or another form), or a control subject (not recorded which). The CDR3 spells CASSDSSYEQYF. The CDR3 DNA reads as TGTGCCAGCAGCGACAGCTCCTACGAGCAGTACTTC.